This entry is about one T cell receptor beta chain. The antigen is not known. This record belongs to a study of cytomegalovirus exposure and HLA in healthy donors. The CDR3 contains 20 residues. Regarding the study as a whole: 164 TCR beta chains were listed as cytomegalovirus-associated.

The assay was immunoSEQ multiplex PCR, and TCRdb's table has in-frame clones only and misses some. The sample includes approximately 60,000 clones, approximately 90% of them seen just once. The donors were part of the validation cohort of over a hundred subjects. That cohort was separate from the first cohort, which comprised fewer than 800 subjects. Sequenced: PBMCs. The receptor comes from a man between 18 and 29 years old in good health and CMV-seronegative. The chain employs TRBV1 and TRBJ1-4; the listed D gene, TRBD1, was not tested against the DNA. TRBV1 constitutes a pseudogene. DNA for the CDR3: TGCACCAGCAGCCAACGACTCGCTCGAACCCCCGGGACAGGGAAAGAAAAACTGTTTTTT. Its translation: CTSSQRLARTPGTGKEKLFF.